The 5 T cell receptor beta chains presented below share a single source sample, sequenced in a study of persistence of HIV-infected CD4 T cells. These receptors are not linked to any known antigen. Anti-CD3/anti-CD28 beads served as a nonspecific positive control stimulus. Sorting selected CD4+ T cells upregulating both CD40 ligand and CD69. This was the immunoSEQ version 4 assay in survey mode. Sequenced by immunoSEQ multiplex PCR; TCRdb stores in-frame clones only, minus some. Of 40,000 to 45,000 clones detected, roughly 90% appear once; the ten largest clones hold approximately 1%. The sequencing used CD4+ T cells sorted from PBMCs after roughly 18-hour stimulation, collected from a patient who received antiretroviral therapy. All receptors derive from an adult man with HIV who was CMV-seropositive.

The CDR3 DNA is TGTGCCAGCAGTGACTTCCGGGACAGGGGCACCGGGGAGCTGTTTTTT. Translation gives CASSDFRDRGTGELFF. V and J are TRBV6-1 and TRBJ2-2; 10 bases align to TRBD1. The CDR3 consists of 16 residues. Losses at the gene ends were 3 bases for V and 4 bases for J; bases not matched to a gene: 5. Per the germline V gene, CDR1 is MNHNS and CDR2 is SASEGT.

The rearrangement links TRBV2 to TRBJ2-1; 7 bases align to TRBD1. The J segment lost 9 bases and the V segment lost 7 bases, leaving 12 bases of the junction unmatched. Per germline, CDR1 SNHLY and CDR2 FYNNEI. This CDR3 comprises 14 residues. The DNA for the CDR3 is TGTGCCAGCACAGGGGACAGCCAGGTTAGTGAGCAGTTCTTC. Its translation is CASTGDSQVSEQFF. Supplemented by reference TRBV2 and TRBJ2-1, the full variable domain reads EPEVTQTPSHQVTQMGQEVILRCVPISNHLYFYWYRQILGQKVEFLVSFYNNEISEKSEIFDDQFSVERPDGSNFTLKIRSTKLEDSAMYFCASTGDSQVSEQFFGPGTRLTVL.

This chain uses TRBV19 with TRBJ1-6; the D is unclear. The CDR3 consists of 14 residues. Germline V gene lookup returns CDR1 LNHDA and CDR2 SQIVND (reference sequence). Trimming took 1 base from V and 6 from J, leaving 7 bases between them. Written as DNA, the CDR3 is TGTGCCAGTAGTATAGCACGGATTAATTCACCCCTCCACTTT. Protein sequence: CASSIARINSPLHF. Full variable domain (missing parts from reference TRBV19 and TRBJ1-6): DGGITQSPKYLFRKEGQNVTLSCEQNLNHDAMYWYRQDPGQGLRLIYYSQIVNDFQKGDIAEGYSVSREKKESFPLTVTSAQKNPTAFYLCASSIARINSPLHFGNGTRLTVT.

The chain carries TRBV5-1 and TRBJ2-2; D perhaps matches TRBD1 (5 bases). Germline V gene lookup returns CDR1 SGHRS and CDR2 YFSETQ. This CDR3 is built from 14 residues. V was shortened by 1 base and J by 5 bases, with 9 bases between the two germline ends. The DNA of the CDR3 is TGCGCCAGCAGCTTGAAGGGGTGGACCGGGGAGCTGTTTTTT. It yields the protein CASSLKGWTGELFF.

This clone was seen only a few times. This rearrangement joins TRBV6-1 to TRBJ1-1; D is undetermined. Trimming took off 1 base at V and 3 bases at J, with 6 bases between the two ends. The CDR3 totals 13 residues. Germline CDR1 is MNHNS and CDR2 is SASEGT. CDR3 loop: CASSEELDTEAFF. For the CDR3, the DNA is TGTGCCAGCAGTGAAGAATTGGACACTGAAGCTTTCTTT.